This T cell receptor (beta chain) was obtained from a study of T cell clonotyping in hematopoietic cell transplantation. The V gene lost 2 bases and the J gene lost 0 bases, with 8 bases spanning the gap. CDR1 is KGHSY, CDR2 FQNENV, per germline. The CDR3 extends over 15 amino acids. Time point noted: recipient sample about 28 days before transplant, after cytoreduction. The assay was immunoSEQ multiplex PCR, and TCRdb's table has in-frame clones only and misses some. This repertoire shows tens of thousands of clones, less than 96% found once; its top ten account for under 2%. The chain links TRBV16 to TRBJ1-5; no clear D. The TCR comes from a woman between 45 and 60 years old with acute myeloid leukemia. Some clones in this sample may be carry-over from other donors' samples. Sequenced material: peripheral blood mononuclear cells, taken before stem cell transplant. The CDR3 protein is CASSQVGDSNQPQHF. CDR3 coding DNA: TGTGCCAGCAGCCAAGTCGGGGATAGCAATCAGCCCCAGCATTTT.